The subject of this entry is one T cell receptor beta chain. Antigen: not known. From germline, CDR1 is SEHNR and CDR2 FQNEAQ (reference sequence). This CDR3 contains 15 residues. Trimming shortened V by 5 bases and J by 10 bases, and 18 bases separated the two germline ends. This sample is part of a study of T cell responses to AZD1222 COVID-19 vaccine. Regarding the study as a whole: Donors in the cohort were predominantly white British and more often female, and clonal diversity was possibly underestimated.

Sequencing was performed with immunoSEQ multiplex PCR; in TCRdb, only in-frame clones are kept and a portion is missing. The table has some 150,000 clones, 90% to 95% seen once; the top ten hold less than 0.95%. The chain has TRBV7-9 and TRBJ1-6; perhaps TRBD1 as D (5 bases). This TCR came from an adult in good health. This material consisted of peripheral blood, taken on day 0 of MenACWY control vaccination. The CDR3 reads CASSPGGRGVSPLHF. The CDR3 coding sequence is TGTGCCAGCAGCCCCGGCGGACGGGGCGTCTCACCCCTCCACTTT.